These 2 T cell receptor beta chains were sequenced from one sample in a study of T cells in Graves' hyperthyroidism and ophthalmopathy. Amplification targeted TCR beta CDR3 regions from RNA transcripts. RT-PCR in the first round (using the HTBI primer set) targeted the TCR CDR3. TCRdb reanalysed the multiplex PCR reads using MiXCR and keeps one entry per CDR3 protein. This table has fewer than 55,000 distinct CDR3 sequences, approximately 53% appearing once. The sequenced sample was peripheral blood or thyroid tissue (not recorded which). The receptors shown here come from a man aged 18-30 years with Graves' hyperthyroidism.

The CDR3 is CATSESNQPQHF. The CDR3 bases are TGTGCCACCAGTGAGTCCAATCAGCCCCAGCATTTT. V usage is TRBV24-1 and J usage is TRBJ1-5; D unclear. Germline V lookup: CDR1 KGHDR, CDR2 SFDVKD. The CDR3 length is 12 residues. Between the trimmed V and J ends, which lost 4 bases and 3 bases, there was a span of 3 bases.

This clonotype was detected once. The chain is built from TRBV2 and TRBJ2-7, with D maybe TRBD1 (6 bases). Trimming removed 3 bases at V and 9 bases at J, with 18 bases between. This CDR3 contains 14 residues. The V gene's germline CDR1 is SNHLY and CDR2 FYNNEI. The CDR3 is CASSDWATQGGQYF. Here the CDR3 DNA reads TGTGCCAGCAGTGACTGGGCTACCCAAGGGGGGCAGTACTTC.